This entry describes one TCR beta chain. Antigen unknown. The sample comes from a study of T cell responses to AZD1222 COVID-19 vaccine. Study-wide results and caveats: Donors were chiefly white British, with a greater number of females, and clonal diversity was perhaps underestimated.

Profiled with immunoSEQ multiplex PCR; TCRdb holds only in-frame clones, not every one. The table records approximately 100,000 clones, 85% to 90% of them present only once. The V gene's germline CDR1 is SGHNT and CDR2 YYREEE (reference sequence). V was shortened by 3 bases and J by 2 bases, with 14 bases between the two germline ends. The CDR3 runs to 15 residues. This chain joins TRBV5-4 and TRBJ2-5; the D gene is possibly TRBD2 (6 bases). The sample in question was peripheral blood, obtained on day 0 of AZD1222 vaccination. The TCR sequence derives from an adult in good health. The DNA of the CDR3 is TGTGCCAGCAGCTGGTCCGGGAGCCATCAAGAGACCCAGTACTTC. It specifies CASSWSGSHQETQYF.